Given below is one T cell receptor beta chain in context. The specificity of this receptor is unknown. Base-call qualities are not available, and no considerably larger clone is one nucleotide away. Spanning cysteine to phenylalanine, the CDR3 consists of 17 amino acids. Here the CDR3 DNA is all that survives: 51 bases in frame from base 1. The junction shows trimming of 3 bases on V and 5 bases on J, plus 23 bases between the germline ends. Reading the germline V gene gives CDR1 SGDLS and CDR2 YYNGEE. The data were taken from a study of T cells after yellow fever vaccination (dated by TCRdb to about 2019). For context, the study as a whole: The SMART-Seq v4 Ultra Low Input RNA kit was used to prepare libraries from fractions with low cell numbers. Two healthy male donors made up the cohort, one aged 18 to 30 years and the other aged 30 to 40 years. Bulk PBMC replicates and cell subsets were isolated from blood drawn at multiple timepoints before and after both primary and secondary immunization. Bulk TCR alpha and beta repertoires were sequenced longitudinally to track T-cell clones before and after primary and booster YFV17D yellow fever vaccination. The paper's findings and limits, for the study overall: Because abundant contaminating clonotypes from the bulk population could be contained in FACS-sorted repertoires, computational filtering was required. Because only a couple of donors were included in the study, the extent to which the findings can be generalized is limited. Compared with the primary T-cell response, the secondary T-cell response was faster but weaker, reaching its peak on day 5 rather than on day 15. Most clones expanded after primary vaccination were re-detected after the booster (almost 97% of CD4 and 80% to 90% of CD8), suggesting broad memory maintenance. A small fraction of clonotypes appeared in both the CD4 and CD8 compartments, likely as a result of convergent recombination.

What this sample's treatment or condition label stands for: live attenuated yellow fever vaccine strain. At each blood-draw timepoint, two biological replicates of bulk PBMCs were collected. A standard Ficoll-Paque protocol was used to isolate PBMCs from peripheral blood. TriZol was used to extract RNA from bulk PBMCs, from CD4 and CD8 fractions, and from dextramer-positive and dextramer-negative fractions. The reads were generated on an Illumina NovaSeq 6000. TCR cDNA was made using 5'RACE template switching, a step that added a universal primer site and unique molecular identifiers. Priming of cDNA synthesis was performed from both the TCR alpha and TCR beta constant segments. Library amplification involved two PCR steps, and the second step added sample barcodes and sequencing adapters. Sequencing of the libraries was done on either Illumina HiSeq 2500 (2x100 bp) or NovaSeq (2x150 bp). On the authors' methods: MIGEC handled demultiplexing of reads and collapsing into UMI consensus sequences, while MiXCR performed V(D)J alignment. Using edgeR on replicate PBMC samples, clonotypes were called vaccine-responding if FDR was below 0.01 and the log2 fold change was above 5 up to day 15. Each bulk clonotype was labeled CD4 or CD8 based on which sequenced repertoire, CD4 or CD8, contained the clonotype at higher abundance. TCRdb reworked the public reads: Q25 trimming with fastp, MiXCR clone assembly, productive beta chains retained. Each CDR3 protein appears once, grouped with its most common genes and DNA. V and J calls and clone size were set by TCRdb, not the authors. Across this sample there are hundreds of thousands of distinct CDR3 sequences, with 18% seen only once. The ten top clones hold 15% to 20% of the sample.

The sequences come from PBMCs, collected before the yellow fever booster vaccination. The chain uses TRBV9 and TRBJ2-5; the D element might be TRBD1 or TRBD2, as each aligns at 6 bases. The clonotype originates from a man younger than 35 who received the YFV17D yellow fever vaccine. The CDR3: CASSARDHRVAGETQYF. The bases read TGTGCCAGCAGCGCCCGTGACCACAGGGTCGCGGGGGAGACCCAGTACTTC.